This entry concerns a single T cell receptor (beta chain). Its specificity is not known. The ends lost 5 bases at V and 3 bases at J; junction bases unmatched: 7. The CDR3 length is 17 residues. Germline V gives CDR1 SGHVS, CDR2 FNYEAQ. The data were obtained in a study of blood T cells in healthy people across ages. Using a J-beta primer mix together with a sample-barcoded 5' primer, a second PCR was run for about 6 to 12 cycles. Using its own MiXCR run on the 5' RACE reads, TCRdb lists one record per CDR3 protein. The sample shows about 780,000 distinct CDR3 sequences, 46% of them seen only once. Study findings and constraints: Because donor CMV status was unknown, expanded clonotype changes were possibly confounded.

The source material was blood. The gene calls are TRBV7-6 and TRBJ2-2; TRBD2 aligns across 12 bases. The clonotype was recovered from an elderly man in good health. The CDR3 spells CASSPELAGGYTGELFF. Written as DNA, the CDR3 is TGTGCCAGCAGCCCGGAACTAGCGGGGGGATACACCGGGGAGCTGTTTTTT. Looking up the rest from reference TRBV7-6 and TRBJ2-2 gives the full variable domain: GAGVSQSPRYKVTKRGQDVALRCDPISGHVSLYWYRQALGQGPEFLTYFNYEAQQDKSGLPNDRFSAERPEGSISTLTIQRTEQRDSAMYRCASSPELAGGYTGELFFGEGSRLTVL.